Sequencing of this T cell receptor beta chain was carried out in a study of blood T cell repertoires in COVID-19. Overall study context: Spain, Italy and the United States supplied samples that represented acute and convalescent COVID-19. The analysed material was cDNA or gDNA that came from T cells, B-cell-depleted T cells, or PBMCs.

Original analysis: How many nucleated cells were present was estimated from reference gene primer amplification. Produced via immunoSEQ multiplex PCR; TCRdb's table is partial and in-frame only. From that table come the V and J calls and clone size; the DNA was used to work out D and trimming. Among roughly 260,000 clones listed, about nine tenths were seen once. This clone has just a few counts. The receptor comes from a man aged 35 to 55 who had recovered from COVID-19. The sequencing input was peripheral blood.

The CDR3 nucleotides read TGTGCCAGTAGTTTGACCCGGGGCTACAATGAGCAGTTCTTC. This sequence encodes CASSLTRGYNEQFF. V gene TRBV19 combines with J gene TRBJ2-1; D is perhaps TRBD2 (5 bases). This CDR3 spans 14 amino acids. Germline-derived CDR1 and CDR2 are LNHDA and SQIVND (reference sequence). V lost 5 bases and J 3 bases, leaving 11 bases between the germline ends. The whole variable domain, filled in from reference TRBV19 and TRBJ2-1, reads DGGITQSPKYLFRKEGQNVTLSCEQNLNHDAMYWYRQDPGQGLRLIYYSQIVNDFQKGDIAEGYSVSREKKESFPLTVTSAQKNPTAFYLCASSLTRGYNEQFFGPGTRLTVL.